This T cell receptor beta chain emerged from a study of cytotoxic CD8 clonotypes in ibrutinib-treated CLL. On the study more broadly: Partial responses totalled approximately 25 and complete responses 2; after median roughly 71 months, about 14 remained remitted and about twelve progressed. General study points: Clonality measured at baseline exceeded age-matched healthy donors, tracking circulating CD8+ T-cell counts.

Regarding this clone: The antigen remains undetermined.

J lost 6 bases, V lost 0 bases, and 9 bases had no gene match. The CDR3 runs to 16 residues. The method was immunoSEQ multiplex PCR; TCRdb's version includes in-frame clones alone and lacks a portion of them. The sample lists under 45,000 clones, 65% to 70% occurring once. This TCR was sampled from a human donor with chronic lymphocytic leukemia. The gene calls are TRBV5-3 and TRBJ2-1; 7 bases line up with TRBD1. TRBV5-3 is sorted into the ORF group, with uncertain function. Here the sequenced sample was PBMCs, taken at disease progression, from a patient treated with ibrutinib. CDR3: CARSLGAGGLTNEQFF. The CDR3 DNA follows: TGTGCCAGAAGCTTGGGGGCAGGGGGTCTCACCAATGAGCAGTTCTTC.